This paragraph covers one T cell receptor (beta chain) sequence. This sample is drawn from a study of blood T cell repertoires in COVID-19. Overall study context: Italy, Spain and the United States were the sources of the convalescent and acute COVID-19 samples. The cDNA or gDNA used as material had been derived from T cells, B-cell-depleted T cells, or PBMCs.

In the original processing: How many nucleated cells were present was estimated from reference gene primer amplification. Repertoires were generated with immunoSEQ multiplex PCR, while TCRdb's copy carries only in-frame clones and drops some. D and trimming come from the DNA, and the V and J calls and clone size come from that table. The sample yields 170,000 or so clones, roughly 84% seen once. The sequenced material came from peripheral blood. This clonotype was obtained from a man between 50 and 59 years old with active or convalescent COVID-19.

CDR3 nucleotide sequence: TGTGCCAGCAGCTCATCAGGAATACAGCCCCAGCATTTT. Residues: CASSSSGIQPQHF. This rearrangement joins TRBV7-9 to TRBJ1-5; D gene uncertain. The CDR3 extends over 13 amino acids. The V gene lost 4 bases and the J gene lost 7 bases, with 11 bases spanning the gap. The germline gives CDR1 SEHNR, CDR2 FQNEAQ (reference sequence).